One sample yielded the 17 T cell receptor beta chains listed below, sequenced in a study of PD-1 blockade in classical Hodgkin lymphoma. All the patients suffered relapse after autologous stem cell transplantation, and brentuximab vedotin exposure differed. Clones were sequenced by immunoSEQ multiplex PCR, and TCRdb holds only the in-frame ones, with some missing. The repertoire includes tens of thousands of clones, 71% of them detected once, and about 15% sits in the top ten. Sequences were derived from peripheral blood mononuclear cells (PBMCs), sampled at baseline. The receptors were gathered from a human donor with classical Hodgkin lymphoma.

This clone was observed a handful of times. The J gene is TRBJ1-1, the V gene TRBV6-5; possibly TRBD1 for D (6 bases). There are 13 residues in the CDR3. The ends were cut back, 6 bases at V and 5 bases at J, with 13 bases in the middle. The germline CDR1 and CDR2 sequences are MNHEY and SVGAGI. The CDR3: CASRPTGRTEAFF. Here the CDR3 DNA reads TGTGCCAGCAGGCCCACAGGGCGGACTGAAGCTTTCTTT.

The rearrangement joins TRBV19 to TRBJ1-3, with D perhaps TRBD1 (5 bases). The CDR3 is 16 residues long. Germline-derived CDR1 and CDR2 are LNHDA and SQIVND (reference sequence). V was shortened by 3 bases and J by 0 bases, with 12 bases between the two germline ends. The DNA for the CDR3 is TGTGCCAGTAGTATTGTTCAGGGCAGCTCTGGAAACACCATATATTTT. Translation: CASSIVQGSSGNTIYF.

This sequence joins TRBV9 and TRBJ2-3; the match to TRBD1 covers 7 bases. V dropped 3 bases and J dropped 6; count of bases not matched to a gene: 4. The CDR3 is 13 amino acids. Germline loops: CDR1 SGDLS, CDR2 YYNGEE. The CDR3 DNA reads TGTGCCAGCAGCGCTGAACAGGGGGATACGCAGTATTTT. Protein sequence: CASSAEQGDTQYF.

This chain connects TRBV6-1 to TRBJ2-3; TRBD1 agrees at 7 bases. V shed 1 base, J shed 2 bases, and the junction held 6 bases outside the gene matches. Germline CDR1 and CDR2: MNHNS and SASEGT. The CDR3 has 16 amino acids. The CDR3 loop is CASSEDPGGFTDTQYF. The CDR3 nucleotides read TGTGCCAGCAGTGAAGATCCAGGGGGATTCACAGATACGCAGTATTTT.

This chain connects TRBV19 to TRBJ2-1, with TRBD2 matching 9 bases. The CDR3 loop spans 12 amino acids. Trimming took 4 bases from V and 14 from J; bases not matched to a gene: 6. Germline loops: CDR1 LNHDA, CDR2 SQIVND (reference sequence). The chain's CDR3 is CASSTLAGSEFF. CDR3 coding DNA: TGTGCCAGTAGTACCCTAGCGGGGTCTGAGTTCTTC.

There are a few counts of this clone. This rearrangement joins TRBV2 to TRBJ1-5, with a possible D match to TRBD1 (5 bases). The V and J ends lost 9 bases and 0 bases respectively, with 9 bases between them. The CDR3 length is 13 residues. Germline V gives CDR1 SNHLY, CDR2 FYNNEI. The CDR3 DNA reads TGTGCCAGTCAGGGTGATAGCAATCAGCCCCAGCATTTT. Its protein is CASQGDSNQPQHF.

Here the CDR3 DNA reads TGCGCCAGCAGCCAAGGATCAGGGGCCATACCCTACGAGCAGTACGTC. Its translation: CASSQGSGAIPYEQYV. The chain is built from TRBV4-3 and TRBJ2-7; the D gene is possibly TRBD1 (6 bases). V was shortened by 1 base and J by 2 bases, with 15 bases between the two germline ends. Germline V gene lookup returns CDR1 LGHNA and CDR2 YSLEER. The CDR3 totals 16 residues.

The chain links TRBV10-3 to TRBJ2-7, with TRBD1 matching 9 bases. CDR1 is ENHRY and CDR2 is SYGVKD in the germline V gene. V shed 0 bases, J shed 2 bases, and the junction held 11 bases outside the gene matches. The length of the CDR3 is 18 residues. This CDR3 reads CAISESTLGRQGAYEQYF. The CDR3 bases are TGTGCCATCAGTGAGTCGACTCTGGGGCGACAGGGGGCCTACGAGCAGTACTTC.

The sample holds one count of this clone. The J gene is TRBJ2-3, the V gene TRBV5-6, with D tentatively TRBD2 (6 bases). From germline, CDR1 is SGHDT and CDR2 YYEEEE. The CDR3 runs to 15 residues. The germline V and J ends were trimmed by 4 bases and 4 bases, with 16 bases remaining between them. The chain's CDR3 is CASSRDSPGPDTQYF. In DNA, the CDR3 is TGTGCCAGCAGCCGGGACTCCCCTGGCCCAGATACGCAGTATTTT.

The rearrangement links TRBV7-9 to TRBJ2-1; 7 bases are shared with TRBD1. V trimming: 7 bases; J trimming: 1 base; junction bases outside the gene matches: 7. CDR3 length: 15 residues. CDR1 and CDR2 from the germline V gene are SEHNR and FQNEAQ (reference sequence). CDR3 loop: CASTGRGSSYNEQFF. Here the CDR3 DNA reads TGTGCCAGCACCGGCAGGGGGTCATCCTACAATGAGCAGTTCTTC.

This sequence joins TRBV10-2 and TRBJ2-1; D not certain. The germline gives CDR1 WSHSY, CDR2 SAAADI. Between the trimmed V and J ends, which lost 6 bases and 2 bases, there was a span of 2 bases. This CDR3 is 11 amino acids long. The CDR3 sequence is CASSPYNEQFF. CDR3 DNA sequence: TGCGCCAGCAGCCCCTACAATGAGCAGTTCTTC.

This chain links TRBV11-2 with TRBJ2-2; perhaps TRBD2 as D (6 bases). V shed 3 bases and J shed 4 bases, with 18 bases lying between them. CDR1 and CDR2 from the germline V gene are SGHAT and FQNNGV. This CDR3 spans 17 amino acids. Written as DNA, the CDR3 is TGTGCCAGCAGCTTGCTGGGGGGATTGGCACGCACCGGGGAGCTGTTTTTT. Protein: CASSLLGGLARTGELFF.

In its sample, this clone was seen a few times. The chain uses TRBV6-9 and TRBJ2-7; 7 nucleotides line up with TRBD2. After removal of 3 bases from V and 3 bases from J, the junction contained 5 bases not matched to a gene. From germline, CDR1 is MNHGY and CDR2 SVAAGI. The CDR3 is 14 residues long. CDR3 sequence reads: CASSYRDYNYEQYV. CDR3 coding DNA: TGTGCCAGCAGTTACCGGGACTACAACTACGAGCAGTACGTC.

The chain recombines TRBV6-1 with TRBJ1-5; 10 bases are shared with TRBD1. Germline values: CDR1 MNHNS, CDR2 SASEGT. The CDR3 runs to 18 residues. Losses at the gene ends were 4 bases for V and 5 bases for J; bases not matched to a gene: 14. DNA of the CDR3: TGTGCCAGCAGTGCCTCCCCGGGACAGGGGATTCGGGATCAGCCCCAGCATTTT. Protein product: CASSASPGQGIRDQPQHF.

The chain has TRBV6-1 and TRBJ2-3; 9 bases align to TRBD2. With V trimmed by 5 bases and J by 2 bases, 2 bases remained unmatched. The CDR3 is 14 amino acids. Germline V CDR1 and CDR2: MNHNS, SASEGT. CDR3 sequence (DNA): TGTGCCAGCAGTCTGGGACTAGCCACAGATACGCAGTATTTT. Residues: CASSLGLATDTQYF.

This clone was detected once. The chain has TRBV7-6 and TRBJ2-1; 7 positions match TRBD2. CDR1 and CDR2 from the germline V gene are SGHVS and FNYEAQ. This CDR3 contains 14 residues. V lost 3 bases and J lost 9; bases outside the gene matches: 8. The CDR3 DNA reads TGTGCCAGCAGCTTCGGACTAGTCGAGAGTGAGCAGTTCTTC. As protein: CASSFGLVESEQFF.

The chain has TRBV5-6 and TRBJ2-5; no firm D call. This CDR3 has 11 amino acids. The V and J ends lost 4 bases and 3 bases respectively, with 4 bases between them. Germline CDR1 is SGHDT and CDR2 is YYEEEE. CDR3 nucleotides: TGTGCCAGCAGCGCGAAAGAGACCCAGTACTTC. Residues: CASSAKETQYF.